The rows below give T cell receptor beta chains drawn from one sample of a study of blood T cell repertoires in COVID-19. The table came from immunoSEQ multiplex PCR; TCRdb's copy has only in-frame clones and leaves some out. The sample shows about 120,000 clones, around 81% of them seen only once. What was sequenced was peripheral blood. These receptors came from a man aged 65 to 85 with acute or convalescent COVID-19. Each CDR3 is given with its conserved first and last residue. A D gene is named only where the DNA matches it firmly. Size is stated for part of the rows, as once, few or many counts, or as a class when the clone is expanded.

j_call d_call clone_size v_call cdr3_nt cdr3_aa
TRBJ2-2 TRBD1 - TRBV5-1 TGCGCCAGCAGCTTGGCCGGGGACAGACTTAACACCGGGGAGCTGTTTTTT CASSLAGDRLNTGELFF
TRBJ1-4 - few TRBV24-1 TGTGCCACCAGTGATTATAGGGAGAGTGAAAAACTGTTTTTT CATSDYRESEKLFF
TRBJ1-5 TRBD1 - TRBV7-2 TGTGCCAGCAGCCTAGGCATAACAGGGGGCGCGGAACAGCCCCAGCATTTT CASSLGITGGAEQPQHF
TRBJ1-1 - - TRBV18 TGTGCCAGCTCACCCCGGACAGAGAACACTGAAGCTTTCTTT CASSPRTENTEAFF
TRBJ2-1 - - TRBV5-1 TGCGCCAGCAGCCCGTCCGGGACTGGGTACAATGAGCAGTTCTTC CASSPSGTGYNEQFF
TRBJ1-1 TRBD1 few TRBV12-5 TGTGCTAGTGGTCTAGGGACAGGGGGTGAAGCTTTCTTT CASGLGTGGEAFF
TRBJ2-7 - - TRBV7-2 TGTGCCAGCAGCTTAGCCCTCAGGGTCTACGAGCAGTACTTC CASSLALRVYEQYF
TRBJ2-7 - - TRBV9 TGTGCCAGCAGCAGCCGCCCCGGCGGGGTCTCCTACGAGCAGTACTTC CASSSRPGGVSYEQYF
TRBJ1-4 - - TRBV5-1 TGCGCCAGCAGCCCCGGACGGGATGCTTATGAAAAACTGTTTTTT CASSPGRDAYEKLFF
TRBJ1-1 TRBD1 - TRBV11-2 TGTGCCAGCAGCTGGAGACAGGGGAGAAACACTGAAGCTTTCTTT CASSWRQGRNTEAFF
TRBJ2-2 TRBD1 - TRBV5-1 TGCGCCAGCAGCTTGGGACAGGGGGTAGCCGGGGAGCTGTTTTTT CASSLGQGVAGELFF
TRBJ1-2 - - TRBV5-6 TGTGCCAGCAGCCCTACAGCGGGGGCAGACGGCTACACCTTC CASSPTAGADGYTF
TRBJ2-3 TRBD1 - TRBV10-3 TGTGCCATCGGACAGGGAGGTACAGATACGCAGTATTTT CAIGQGGTDTQYF
TRBJ1-5 - - TRBV7-8 TGTGCCAGCAGCTTAGCGAACCCAGGGTATAGCAATCAGCCCCAGCATTTT CASSLANPGYSNQPQHF
TRBJ2-1 - - TRBV19 TGTGCCAGTAGTACCGGACTCCTGGGCAATGAGCAGTTCTTC CASSTGLLGNEQFF
TRBJ2-3 - - TRBV4-3 TGCGCCAGCAGCCAAGATTTACCCCGGCCGGGGTATAGCACAGATACGCAGTATTTT CASSQDLPRPGYSTDTQYF
TRBJ2-3 TRBD1 - TRBV12-5 TGTGCTAGTGGTTTGAGGGGACAGGGACCAGATACGCAGTATTTT CASGLRGQGPDTQYF
TRBJ2-5 - once TRBV5-1 TGCGCCAGCAGCATGGGACTCGCCGCACGCCAAGAGACCCAGTACTTC CASSMGLAARQETQYF
TRBJ2-5 TRBD2 - TRBV7-2 TGTGCCAGCAGCTTGGGTTTACTAGCGGGGGGGCGTGGGGAGACCCAGTACTTC CASSLGLLAGGRGETQYF
TRBJ2-7 TRBD1 - TRBV11-3 TGTGCCAGCAGCCGCGGACAGGACGGGGAGCAGTACTTC CASSRGQDGEQYF
TRBJ2-5 TRBD2 - TRBV5-6 TGTGCCAGCAGCTTGGTAGCGGGGGGGCAAGAGACCCAGTACTTC CASSLVAGGQETQYF
TRBJ1-3 - - TRBV7-2 TGTGCCAGCAGCCCATCACGGGGGGGCTCTGGAAACACCATATATTTT CASSPSRGGSGNTIYF
TRBJ1-5 - - TRBV10-3 TGTGCCATCAGTGGCGACAGAACCAATCAGCCCCAGCATTTT CAISGDRTNQPQHF
TRBJ2-1 TRBD2 - TRBV4-3 TGCGCCAGCAGCCAAGGAGCGGGGGGGCCTTACAATGAGCAGTTCTTC CASSQGAGGPYNEQFF
TRBJ1-1 TRBD1 - TRBV7-3 TGTGCCAGCAGCCCTAATGCAGGGGGCACTGAAGCTTTCTTT CASSPNAGGTEAFF
TRBJ1-2 - - TRBV5-1 TGCGCCAGCAGTTCCCAGGGGACGCCTGGGGGCTACACCTTC CASSSQGTPGGYTF
TRBJ2-5 TRBD2 once TRBV5-1 TGCGCCAGCAGCTTGGCTCCTAGCGGGGGAGAGACCCAGTACTTC CASSLAPSGGETQYF
TRBJ1-6 TRBD1 few TRBV7-2 TGTGCCAGCAGCTTAAGGGGGACAGGGGATTCACCCCTCCACTTT CASSLRGTGDSPLHF
TRBJ2-7 TRBD2 few TRBV24-1 TGTGCCACCAGTGGGCTGGCCGGGACTAGCTACGAGCAGTACTTC CATSGLAGTSYEQYF
TRBJ2-6 - - TRBV6-5 TGTGCCAGCAGAGGGACATTCTCTGGGGCCAACGTCCTGACTTTC CASRGTFSGANVLTF
TRBJ2-5 TRBD1 once TRBV7-3 TGTGCCAGCAGCCAACAGGGGTCGGAGACCCAGTACTTC CASSQQGSETQYF